The source of this T cell receptor (beta chain) is a study of T cell responses to AZD1222 COVID-19 vaccine. This CDR3 has 16 residues. From germline, CDR1 is SGDLS and CDR2 YYNGEE. V shed 0 bases and J 7 bases; nucleotides not matched to a gene: 6. Findings of the study overall: White British people made up most donors, females outnumbered males, and clonal diversity was possibly underestimated. Following two doses of AZD1222, Spike-specific TCR breadth and depth rose. Sampled repertoires all dated from after the peak T cell response.

Using immunoSEQ multiplex PCR, the repertoire was profiled, and TCRdb retains in-frame clones only, with some absent. The profile shows about 130,000 clones, more than 85% of them singletons. Investigators merged groups given second doses at roughly 4 or roughly 12 weeks. On this clone itself: The antigen remains unidentified.

Specimen: peripheral blood, collected 28 days after the second AZD1222 dose. The chain couples TRBV9 to TRBJ2-3; 12 nucleotides align to TRBD1. The receptor comes from an adult who received the AZD1222 COVID-19 vaccine. In DNA, the CDR3 is TGTGCCAGCAGCGTAGAGGGACAGGGGGCGAGAAATACGCAGTATTTT. Translated, it gives CASSVEGQGARNTQYF.